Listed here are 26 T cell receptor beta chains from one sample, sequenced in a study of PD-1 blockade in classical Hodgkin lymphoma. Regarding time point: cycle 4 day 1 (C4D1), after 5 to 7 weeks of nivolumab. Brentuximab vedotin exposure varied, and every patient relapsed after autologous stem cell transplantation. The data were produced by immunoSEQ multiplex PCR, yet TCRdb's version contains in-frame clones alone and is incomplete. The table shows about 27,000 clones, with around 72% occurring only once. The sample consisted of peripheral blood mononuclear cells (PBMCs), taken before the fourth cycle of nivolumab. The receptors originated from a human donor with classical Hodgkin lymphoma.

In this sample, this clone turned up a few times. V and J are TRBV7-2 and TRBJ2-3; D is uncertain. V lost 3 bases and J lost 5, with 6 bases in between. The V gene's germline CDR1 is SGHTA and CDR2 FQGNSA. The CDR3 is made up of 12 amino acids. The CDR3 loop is CASSLIGDTQYF. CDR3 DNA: TGTGCCAGCAGCTTGATAGGAGATACGCAGTATTTT.

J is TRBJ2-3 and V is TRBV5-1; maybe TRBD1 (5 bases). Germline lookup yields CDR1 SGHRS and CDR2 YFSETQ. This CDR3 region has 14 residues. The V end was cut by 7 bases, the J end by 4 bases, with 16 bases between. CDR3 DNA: TGCGCCAGCTCTGGTGGGGCCGGTGCAGATACGCAGTATTTT. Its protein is CASSGGAGADTQYF.

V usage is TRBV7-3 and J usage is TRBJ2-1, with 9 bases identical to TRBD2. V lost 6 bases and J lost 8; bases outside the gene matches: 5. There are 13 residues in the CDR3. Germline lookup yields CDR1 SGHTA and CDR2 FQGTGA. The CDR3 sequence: CASSWTSEDEQFF. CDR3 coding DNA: TGTGCCAGCAGTTGGACTAGCGAAGATGAGCAGTTCTTC.

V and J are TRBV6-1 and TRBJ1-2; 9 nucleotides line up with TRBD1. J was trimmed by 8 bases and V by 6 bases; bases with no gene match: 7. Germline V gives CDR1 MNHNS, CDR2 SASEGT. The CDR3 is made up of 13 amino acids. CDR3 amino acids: CASRGGQGGGYTF. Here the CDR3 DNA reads TGTGCCAGCAGAGGGGGACAGGGCGGGGGCTACACCTTC.

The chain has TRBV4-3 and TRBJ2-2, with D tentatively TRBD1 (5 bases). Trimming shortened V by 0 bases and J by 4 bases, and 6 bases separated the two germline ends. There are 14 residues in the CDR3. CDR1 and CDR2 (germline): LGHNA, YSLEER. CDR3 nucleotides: TGCGCCAGCAGCCAAGACAGGGTCACCGGGGAGCTGTTTTTT. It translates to CASSQDRVTGELFF.

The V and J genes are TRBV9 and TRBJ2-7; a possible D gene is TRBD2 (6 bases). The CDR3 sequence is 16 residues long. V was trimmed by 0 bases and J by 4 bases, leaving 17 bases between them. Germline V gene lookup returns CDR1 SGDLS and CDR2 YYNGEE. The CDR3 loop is CASSVVDGSPFYEQYF. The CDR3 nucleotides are TGTGCCAGCAGCGTAGTGGACGGGAGCCCCTTTTACGAGCAGTACTTC.

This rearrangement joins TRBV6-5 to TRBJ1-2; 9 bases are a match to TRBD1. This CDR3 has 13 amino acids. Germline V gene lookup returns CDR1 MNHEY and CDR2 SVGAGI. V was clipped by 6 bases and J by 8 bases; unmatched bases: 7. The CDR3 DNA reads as TGTGCCAGCAGGATACAGGGGGCGGCCGGCTACACCTTC. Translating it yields CASRIQGAAGYTF.

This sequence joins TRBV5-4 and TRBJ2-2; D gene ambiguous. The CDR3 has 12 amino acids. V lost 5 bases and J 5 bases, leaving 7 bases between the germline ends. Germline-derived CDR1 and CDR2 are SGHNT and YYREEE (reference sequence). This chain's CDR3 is CASSSRTGELFF. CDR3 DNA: TGTGCCAGCAGTTCTAGGACCGGGGAGCTGTTTTTT.

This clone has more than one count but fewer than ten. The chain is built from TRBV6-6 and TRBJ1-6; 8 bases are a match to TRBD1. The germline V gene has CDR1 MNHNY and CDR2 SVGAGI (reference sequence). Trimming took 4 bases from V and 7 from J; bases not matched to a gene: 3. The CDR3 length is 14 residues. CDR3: CASSWTGQNSPLHF. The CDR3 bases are TGTGCCAGCAGTTGGACAGGGCAAAATTCACCCCTCCACTTT.

Here the CDR3 DNA reads TGTGCCAGCAGCTTCCAAGAGACCCAGTACTTC. Residues: CASSFQETQYF. V gene TRBV7-9 combines with J gene TRBJ2-5; D unclear. The length of the CDR3 is 11 residues. Per the germline V gene, CDR1 is SEHNR and CDR2 is FQNEAQ (reference sequence). Trimming stripped 3 bases from V and 1 base from J, with 0 bases between. Based on the CDR3 plus reference TRBV7-9 and TRBJ2-5, the full variable domain is DTGVSQNPRHKITKRGQNVTFRCDPISEHNRLYWYRQTLGQGPEFLTYFQNEAQLEKSRLLSDRFSAERPKGSFSTLEIQRTEQGDSAMYLCASSFQETQYFGPGTRLLVL.

The CDR3 bases are TGTGCCAGCAGCCCGCTAGGCGGGAGCACAGATACGCAGTATTTT. Amino acids: CASSPLGGSTDTQYF. V usage is TRBV7-8 and J usage is TRBJ2-3; D perhaps matches TRBD2 (5 bases). V was shortened by 5 bases and J by 0 bases, with 12 bases between the two germline ends. CDR1 is SGHVS and CDR2 is FQNEAQ in the germline V gene. The CDR3 has 15 residues.

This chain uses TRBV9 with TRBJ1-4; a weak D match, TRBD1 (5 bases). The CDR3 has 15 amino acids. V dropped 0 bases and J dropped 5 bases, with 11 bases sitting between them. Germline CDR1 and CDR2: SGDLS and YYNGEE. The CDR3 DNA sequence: TGTGCCAGCAGCGTAGGGGGGATTGAAAATGAAAAACTGTTTTTT. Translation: CASSVGGIENEKLFF.

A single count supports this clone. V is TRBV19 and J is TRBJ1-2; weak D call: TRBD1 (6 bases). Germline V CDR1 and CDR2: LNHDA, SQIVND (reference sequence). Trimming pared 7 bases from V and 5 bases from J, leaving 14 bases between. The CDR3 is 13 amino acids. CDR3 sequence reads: CASTGRGRYGYTF. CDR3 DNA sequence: TGTGCCAGTACGGGCAGGGGAAGATATGGCTACACCTTC.

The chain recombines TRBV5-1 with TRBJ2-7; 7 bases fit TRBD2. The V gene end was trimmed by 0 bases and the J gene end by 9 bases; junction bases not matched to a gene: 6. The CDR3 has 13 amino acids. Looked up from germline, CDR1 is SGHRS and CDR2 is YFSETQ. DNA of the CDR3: TGCGCCAGCAGCTTGGGTGCGGGGGAAAGGCAGTACTTC. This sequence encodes CASSLGAGERQYF.

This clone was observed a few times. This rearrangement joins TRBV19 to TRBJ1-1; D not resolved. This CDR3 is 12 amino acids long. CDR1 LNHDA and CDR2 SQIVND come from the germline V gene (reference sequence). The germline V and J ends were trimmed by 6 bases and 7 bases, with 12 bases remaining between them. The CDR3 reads CASSLDGIEAFF. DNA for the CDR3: TGTGCCAGTAGCTTGGACGGGATTGAAGCTTTCTTT.

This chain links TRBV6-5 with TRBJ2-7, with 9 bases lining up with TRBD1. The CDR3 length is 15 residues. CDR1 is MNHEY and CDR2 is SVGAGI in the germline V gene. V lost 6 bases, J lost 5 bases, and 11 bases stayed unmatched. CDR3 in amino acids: CASSTTGTGWDEQYF. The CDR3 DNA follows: TGTGCCAGCAGCACTACCGGGACAGGGTGGGACGAGCAGTACTTC.

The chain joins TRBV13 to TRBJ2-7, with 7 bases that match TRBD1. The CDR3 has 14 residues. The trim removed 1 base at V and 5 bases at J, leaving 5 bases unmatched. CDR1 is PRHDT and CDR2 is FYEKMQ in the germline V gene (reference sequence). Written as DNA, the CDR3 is TGTGCCAGCAGCTTAGAGGCAGGGGGAGACGAGCAGTACTTC. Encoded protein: CASSLEAGGDEQYF.

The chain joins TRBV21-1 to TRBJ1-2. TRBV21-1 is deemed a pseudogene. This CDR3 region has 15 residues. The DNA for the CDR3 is TGTGCCAGCAGCAAAGTCGGCAGGACCAGCTATGGCTACACCTTC. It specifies CASSKVGRTSYGYTF.

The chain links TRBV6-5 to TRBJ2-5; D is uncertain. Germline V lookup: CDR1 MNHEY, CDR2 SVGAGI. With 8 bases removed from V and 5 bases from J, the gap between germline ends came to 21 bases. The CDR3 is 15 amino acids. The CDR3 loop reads CASAPTGYMRETQYF. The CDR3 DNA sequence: TGTGCCAGCGCCCCGACCGGGTACATGAGGGAGACCCAGTACTTC.

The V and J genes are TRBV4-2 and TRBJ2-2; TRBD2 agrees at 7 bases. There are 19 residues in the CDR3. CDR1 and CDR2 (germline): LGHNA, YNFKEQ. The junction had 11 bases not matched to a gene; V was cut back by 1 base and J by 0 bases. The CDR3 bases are TGTGCCAGCAGCCAAGTTCTCTCGCGGGGGATACCGAACACCGGGGAGCTGTTTTTT. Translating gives CASSQVLSRGIPNTGELFF.

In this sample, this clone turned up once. The CDR3 here is CASSLATNTEAFF. The DNA of the CDR3 is TGCGCCAGCAGCTTGGCCACTAACACTGAAGCTTTCTTT. The chain carries TRBV5-1 and TRBJ1-1; D is uncertain. V lost 0 bases to trimming and J lost 2 bases, with 5 bases between them. Germline CDR1 is SGHRS and CDR2 is YFSETQ. The CDR3 consists of 13 residues.

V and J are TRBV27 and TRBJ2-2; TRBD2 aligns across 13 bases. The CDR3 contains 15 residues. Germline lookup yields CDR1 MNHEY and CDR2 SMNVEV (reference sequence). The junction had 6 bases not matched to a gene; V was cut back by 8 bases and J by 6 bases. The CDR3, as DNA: TGTGCCAGCCGGCCGGGACTAGCGGGATCCGGGGAGCTGTTTTTT. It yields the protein CASRPGLAGSGELFF.

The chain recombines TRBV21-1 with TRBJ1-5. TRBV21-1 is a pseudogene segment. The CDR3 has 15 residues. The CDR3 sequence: CASSLAQRGNQPQHF. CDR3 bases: TGTGCCAGCAGCTTGGCCCAGCGGGGCAATCAGCCCCAGCATTTT.

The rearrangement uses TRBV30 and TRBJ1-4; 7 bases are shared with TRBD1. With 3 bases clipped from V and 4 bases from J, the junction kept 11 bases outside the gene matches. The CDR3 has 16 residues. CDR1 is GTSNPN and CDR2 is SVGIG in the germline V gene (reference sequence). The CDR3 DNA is TGTGCCTGGAGAGCCGGGACAGACATCGTTAATGAAAAACTGTTTTTT. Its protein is CAWRAGTDIVNEKLFF.

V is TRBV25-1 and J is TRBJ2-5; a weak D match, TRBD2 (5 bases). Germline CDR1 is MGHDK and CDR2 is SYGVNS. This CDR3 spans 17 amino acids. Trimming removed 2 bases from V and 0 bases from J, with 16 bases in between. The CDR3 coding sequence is TGTGCCAGCAGTGAAGTCGGGAACACTTGGTACCAAGAGACCCAGTACTTC. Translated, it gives CASSEVGNTWYQETQYF.

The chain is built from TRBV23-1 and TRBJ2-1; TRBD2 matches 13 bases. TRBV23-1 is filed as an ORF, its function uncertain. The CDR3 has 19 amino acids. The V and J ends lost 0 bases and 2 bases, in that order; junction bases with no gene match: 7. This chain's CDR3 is CASSQSFGGLAGPYNEQFF. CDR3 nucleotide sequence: TGCGCCAGCAGTCAATCCTTTGGGGGACTAGCGGGACCCTACAATGAGCAGTTCTTC.